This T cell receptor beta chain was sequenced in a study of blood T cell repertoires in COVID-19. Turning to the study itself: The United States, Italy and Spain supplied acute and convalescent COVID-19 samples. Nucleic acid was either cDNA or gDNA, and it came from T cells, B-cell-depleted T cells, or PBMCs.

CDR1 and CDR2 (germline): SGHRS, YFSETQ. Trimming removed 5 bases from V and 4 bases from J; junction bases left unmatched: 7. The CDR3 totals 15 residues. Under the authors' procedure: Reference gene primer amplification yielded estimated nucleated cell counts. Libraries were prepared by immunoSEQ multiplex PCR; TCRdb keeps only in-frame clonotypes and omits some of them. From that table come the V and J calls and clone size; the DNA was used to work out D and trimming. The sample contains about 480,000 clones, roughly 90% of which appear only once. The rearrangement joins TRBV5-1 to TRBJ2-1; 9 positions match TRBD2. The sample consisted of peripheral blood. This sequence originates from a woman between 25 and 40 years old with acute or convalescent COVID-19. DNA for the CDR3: TGCGCCAGCAGGGTTAGCGGGGGTCTATACAATGAGCAGTTCTTC. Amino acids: CASRVSGGLYNEQFF.